The clone carrying this T cell receptor (beta chain) came up a few times. Donors had no recently reported acute infections or vaccinations and were HIV-negative. Assay used: immunoSEQ multiplex PCR; TCRdb lists only in-frame clones, some missing. The sample shows roughly 1,100,000 clones, under 80% of them seen only once. This sample stems from a study of shared clonotypes between healthy human individuals. Study in general: A few men and two women, aged 18 to 49, were donors. Each donor had three CD4 naive, three CD4 memory, two CD8 naive and one CD8 memory plate.

The sequenced material came from memory CD4+ T cells sorted from blood. Subset reported: CD45RA-negative fraction. This clonotype was sampled from a man aged 18 to 29 in good health.

This CDR3 reads CASSQGSSSNQPQHF. DNA of the CDR3: TGTGCCAGCAGCCAGGGGTCAAGTAGCAATCAGCCCCAGCATTTT. V is TRBV7-9 and J is TRBJ1-5; maybe TRBD1 (6 bases). The CDR3 has 15 amino acids. With 5 bases removed from V and 0 bases from J, the gap between germline ends came to 11 bases. The germline gives CDR1 SEHNR, CDR2 FQNEAQ (reference sequence).